The 10 T cell receptor beta chains listed next were all sequenced from one sample in a study of regulatory T cells in long-lasting Graves disease. The time point: persistent/refractory GD, antithyroid drugs over 5 years with positive TRAb. After RNA was extracted from PBMCs, the TCR library was made from it. iRepertoire HTBI primers and Arm-PCR of CDR3 regions built TCR beta libraries. TCRdb called the multiplex PCR reads again in MiXCR, with one record for every CDR3 protein. Here the sample spans 650,000 to 700,000 distinct CDR3 sequences, approximately 31% being singletons. The material was peripheral blood mononuclear cells (PBMCs), obtained when the disease was refractory, from a patient treated with antithyroid drugs. These receptors all come from a female donor with Graves disease.

V gene TRBV10-3 combines with J gene TRBJ2-7; 7 positions match TRBD2. Germline CDR1 is ENHRY and CDR2 is SYGVKD. Trimming removed 6 bases from V and 6 bases from J; junction bases left unmatched: 5. The CDR3 loop spans 12 amino acids. CDR3 bases: TGTGCCATCAGCCTCAGGGAGGGCGAGCAGTACTTC. Its translation: CAISLREGEQYF.

There are a few counts of this clonotype. This chain joins TRBV3-1 and TRBJ1-1; maybe TRBD1 (5 bases). Per the germline V gene, CDR1 is LGHDT and CDR2 is YNNKEL (reference sequence). Trimming cost V 2 bases and J 3 bases, with 25 bases left between them. The CDR3 contains 19 residues. For the CDR3, the DNA is TGTGCCAGCAGCCAAAGAAATCCCATTCCCCGGCAGGGCGACACTGAAGCTTTCTTT. This translates into CASSQRNPIPRQGDTEAFF.

The gene calls are TRBV27 and TRBJ2-1; possibly TRBD1 or TRBD2 for D (5 bases each). CDR3 length equals 15 residues. Germline lookup yields CDR1 MNHEY and CDR2 SMNVEV (reference sequence). V lost 1 base and J lost 5, with 12 bases in between. The CDR3 loop reads CASSLWDPRDNEQFF. The CDR3 nucleotides read TGTGCCAGCAGTTTATGGGACCCCAGGGACAATGAGCAGTTCTTC.

V gene TRBV30 combines with J gene TRBJ2-7; 9 bases align to TRBD1. This CDR3 spans 13 amino acids. After removal of 6 bases from V and 3 bases from J, the junction contained 6 bases not matched to a gene. Germline values: CDR1 GTSNPN, CDR2 SVGIG (reference sequence). Written as DNA, the CDR3 is TGTGCCTGCTCGGGACAGGGAGACTACGAGCAGTACTTC. Amino acid sequence: CACSGQGDYEQYF.

As for this clonotype: This clone may be a read error of a much larger clone one base away. V usage is TRBV28 and J usage is TRBJ1-4; 8 bases align to TRBD1. Germline values: CDR1 MDHEN, CDR2 SYDVKM. This CDR3 has 15 amino acids. For the CDR3, the DNA is TGTGCCAGCAGTTCTACAGGGGGGATTAATGAAAAACTGGTTTTT. Encoded protein: CASSSTGGINEKLVF.

The chain joins TRBV20-1 to TRBJ1-4, with TRBD1 as a possible D gene (5 bases). Germline CDR1 is DFQATT and CDR2 is SNEGSKA (reference sequence). The CDR3 totals 16 residues. Trimming left V 6 bases short and J 4 bases short, with 21 bases between. CDR3 nucleotide sequence: TGCAGTGCCCCCTGGTTTGAGACAGCTTATAATGAAAAACTGTTTTTT. Its protein product is CSAPWFETAYNEKLFF.

The chain uses TRBV29-1 and TRBJ1-1, with 8 positions matching TRBD1. This CDR3 comprises 12 residues. V trimming: 4 bases; J trimming: 5 bases; junction bases outside the gene matches: 3. Germline V gives CDR1 SQVTM, CDR2 ANQGSEA. CDR3 amino acids: CSVVGQETEAFF. CDR3 in DNA: TGCAGCGTTGTGGGACAGGAGACTGAAGCTTTCTTT.

The chain employs TRBV19 and TRBJ1-2; weak D call: TRBD1 (6 bases). Trimming cost V 5 bases and J 5 bases, with 12 bases left between them. In germline, CDR1 is LNHDA, CDR2 SQIVND (reference sequence). The CDR3 loop spans 13 amino acids. The CDR3 here is CASSSRQAYGYTF. The CDR3 nucleotides read TGTGCCAGTAGTTCGAGACAGGCTTATGGCTACACCTTC.

The chain is built from TRBV25-1 and TRBJ2-5, with TRBD2 as a possible D gene (7 bases). This CDR3 contains 18 residues. Trimming pared 1 base from V and 1 base from J, leaving 19 bases between. Looked up from germline, CDR1 is MGHDK and CDR2 is SYGVNS. CDR3 protein: CASSESLGRGNVQETQYF. In DNA, the CDR3 is TGTGCCAGCAGTGAATCCCTAGGGAGGGGGAACGTCCAAGAGACCCAGTACTTC.

This clonotype came up a few times. At one end the junction does not follow the germline gene, possibly because of a read error. The J gene is TRBJ1-3, the V gene TRBV12-3 or TRBV12-4, with 9 positions matching TRBD1. The CDR3 contains 12 residues. CDR3 coding DNA: TGTGCCAGCAGCTCGGGGACAGGGCCTCACCTTTTT. Translating it yields CASSSGTGPHLF.